Presented here are 9 T cell receptor beta chains from one specimen sequenced in a study of cytomegalovirus exposure and HLA in healthy donors. Some clones are missing from TCRdb's copy, which holds only in-frame ones; the method was immunoSEQ multiplex PCR. The profile shows 110,000 to 150,000 clones, 70% to 90% of them singletons. The material sequenced was PBMCs. The receptors shown here come from a woman under 40 in good health and CMV-seronegative.

The V and J genes are TRBV6-5 and TRBJ1-2; D is ambiguous. This CDR3 has 12 residues. The germline V gene encodes CDR1 MNHEY and CDR2 SVGAGI. Deletions cut 5 bases from V and 8 bases from J, with 12 bases between. CDR3 sequence (DNA): TGTGCCAGCAGTCCTACACTGGGCGGCTACACCTTC. As protein: CASSPTLGGYTF.

The J gene is TRBJ1-5, the V gene TRBV19; D may be TRBD1 (6 bases). Germline lookup yields CDR1 LNHDA and CDR2 SQIVND (reference sequence). V was trimmed by 6 bases and J by 4 bases, leaving 13 bases between them. The CDR3 runs to 14 residues. As DNA, the CDR3 is TGTGCCAGTAGCCGTAGGGACAAAAATCAGCCCCAGCATTTT. It translates to CASSRRDKNQPQHF.

The chain recombines TRBV10-3 with TRBJ1-3; 7 bases match TRBD1. The CDR3 has 15 residues. V was clipped by 5 bases and J by 2 bases; unmatched bases: 6. The germline V gene has CDR1 ENHRY and CDR2 SYGVKD. CDR3 DNA: TGTGCCATCAGTACAGGGGCCGGGACTGGAAACACCATATATTTT. Translated: CAISTGAGTGNTIYF.

This rearrangement joins TRBV4-3 to TRBJ2-5; D ambiguous. Germline lookup yields CDR1 LGHNA and CDR2 YSLEER. The CDR3 has 12 residues. The ends were cut back, 5 bases at V and 3 bases at J, with 7 bases in the middle. The CDR3 protein is CASSTVEETQYF. CDR3 DNA sequence: TGCGCCAGCAGCACGGTTGAAGAGACCCAGTACTTC.

V gene TRBV25-1 combines with J gene TRBJ1-6; D perhaps matches TRBD1 (6 bases). V lost 2 bases to trimming and J lost 7 bases, with 12 bases between them. Germline V gene sequence: CDR1 MGHDK, CDR2 SYGVNS. This CDR3 has 15 residues. CDR3 loop: CASSEMGTFNSPLHF. As DNA, the CDR3 is TGTGCCAGCAGTGAAATGGGGACATTCAATTCACCCCTCCACTTT.

This chain uses TRBV7-9 with TRBJ2-5, with D perhaps matching TRBD1 (6 bases). The germline V gene has CDR1 SEHNR and CDR2 FQNEAQ (reference sequence). The CDR3 runs 16 residues. V was cut by 1 base and J by 3 bases, with 15 bases left in between. The CDR3: CASSLVGRGHKETQYF. CDR3 sequence (DNA): TGTGCCAGCAGCTTAGTTGGCAGGGGTCATAAAGAGACCCAGTACTTC.

The rearrangement joins TRBV28 to TRBJ2-5, with 11 bases aligning to TRBD1. V lost 4 bases to trimming and J lost 4 bases; unmatched junction nucleotides: 2. The CDR3 is 14 amino acids. Germline V CDR1 and CDR2: MDHEN, SYDVKM. Here the CDR3 reads CASSWTGGRETQYF. The CDR3 nucleotides are TGTGCCAGCAGTTGGACAGGGGGCAGAGAGACCCAGTACTTC.

The genes are TRBV9 and TRBJ2-1; TRBD2 is a possible D gene (5 bases). Germline V CDR1 and CDR2: SGDLS, YYNGEE. V lost 0 bases to trimming and J lost 3 bases, with 10 bases between them. The CDR3 runs to 15 residues. CDR3 coding DNA: TGTGCCAGCAGCGTAGATGGGAGAAACTACAATGAGCAGTTCTTC. It specifies CASSVDGRNYNEQFF.

The chain is built from TRBV27 and TRBJ1-1, with D perhaps matching TRBD1 (6 bases). Trimming shortened V by 5 bases and J by 0 bases, and 16 bases separated the two germline ends. The CDR3 consists of 16 residues. From germline, CDR1 is MNHEY and CDR2 SMNVEV (reference sequence). The CDR3 DNA follows: TGTGCCAGCAGTCATAGACAGGCCACCATGAACACTGAAGCTTTCTTT. It yields the protein CASSHRQATMNTEAFF.